These T cell receptor beta chains were read from a single sample in a study of circulating and synovial CD4+ cells in juvenile arthritis. Sequencing was performed with immunoSEQ multiplex PCR; in TCRdb, only in-frame clones are kept and a portion is missing. The data contain around 16,000 clones, under 95% of them seen just once; the ten biggest clones take up around 0.78%. The sequencing sample was made of CD4+ T cells from blood. These receptors all stem from a human donor with juvenile idiopathic arthritis. The CDR3 runs from the conserved cysteine through the conserved F or W.

v_gene	j_gene	CDR3aa
TRBV30	TRBJ2-5	CAWSPGTGLQETQYF
TRBV12-5	TRBJ1-4	CASGRDTGGYEKLFF
TRBV7-2	TRBJ2-7	CASSSNRRLEQYF
TRBV12-5	TRBJ1-5	CASGLVGGWQPQHF
TRBV18	TRBJ1-1	CASSPPPGGGKTEAFF
TRBV19	TRBJ2-1	CASRSGTGGFNEQFF
TRBV11-1	TRBJ2-3	CASSFRLAVTDTQYF
TRBV15	TRBJ2-6	CATSRGKTGKGANVLTF
TRBV18	TRBJ1-6	CASSAGTRYSPLHF
TRBV7-2	TRBJ2-1	CASRRDGRGHPEQFF
TRBV19	TRBJ2-2	CASSIGLLNTGELFF
TRBV5-5	TRBJ2-5	CASSVAGPSRETQYF
TRBV9	TRBJ1-2	CASSVEGAPRYGYTF
TRBV10-3	TRBJ1-1	CAIREQGDGEAFF
TRBV28	TRBJ2-5	CASSLPGTSGRAYSQAETQYF
TRBV7-2	TRBJ2-7	CASSLVPSGGANKAYEQYF
TRBV5-1	TRBJ1-2	CASSLVDSQGYGYTF
TRBV7-7	TRBJ2-7	CASSPSEQLGRYEQYF
TRBV7-2	TRBJ1-4	CASSFYGLGEKLFF
TRBV15	TRBJ2-7	CATSRGSRGYAYEQYF
TRBV11-1	TRBJ2-5	CASGPGQGETQYF
TRBV11-2	TRBJ1-2	CASSFLGQGASGYTF
TRBV7-2	TRBJ2-1	CASSSGTGDDEQFF
TRBV7-3	TRBJ2-1	CASSLLGLAGARSYNEQFF
TRBV5-4	TRBJ2-3	CASSPSGGARDTQYF
TRBV7-2	TRBJ1-2	CASSLEGGVGGYTF
TRBV2	TRBJ2-2	CASSADTGELFF
TRBV19	TRBJ2-7	CASSMGLAAYEQYF
TRBV9	TRBJ2-1	CASSVAGDYSEQFF
TRBV11-3	TRBJ2-3	CASSAGTSGVDTQYF
TRBV11-2	TRBJ2-7	CASSSGLAGGRYEQYF
TRBV29-1	TRBJ1-1	CSVERGGNTEAFF
TRBV12-5	TRBJ2-3	CASGSGTGASTDTQYF
TRBV2	TRBJ2-6	CASSSGTGGSGANVLTF
TRBV7-9	TRBJ1-1	CASSDRQGMNTEAFF
TRBV29-1	TRBJ1-4	CSAANPREEEKLFF
TRBV9	TRBJ2-3	CASSVLAASTDTQYF
TRBV5-4	TRBJ2-7	CASSFDGGSLGEQYF
TRBV6-1	TRBJ2-2	CASSEAGFSTGELFF
TRBV30	TRBJ1-4	CAWSVQAANEKLFF
TRBV4-2	TRBJ1-1	CASSQPWGGAGTEAFF
TRBV11-2	TRBJ1-2	CASSARGFEGYTF